This TCR beta chain came from a study of siplizumab effects on memory and regulatory T cells. Regarding the study as a whole: Siplizumab produced a significant reduction in alloreactive sequences that were traceable to unstimulated CD4+ memory cells. Naive T cells, seemingly more diverse than memory cells, seemed major alloresponse contributors.

The germline CDR1 and CDR2 sequences are SGHTA and FQGTGA. There are 16 residues in the CDR3. J was trimmed by 7 bases and V by 4 bases; bases with no gene match: 9. Only in-frame clones appear in the TCRdb table, and some are missing; sequencing was by immunoSEQ multiplex PCR. This table holds tens of thousands of clones, over 90% found once. About this clone itself: Its cognate antigen is unknown.

This sequence was found in a human donor in good health. This rearrangement joins TRBV7-3 to TRBJ2-1; 11 bases fit TRBD2. Sequencing was carried out using CD8+ T cells sorted from blood. The DNA of the CDR3 is TGTGCCAGCAGCTCCTCACTAGCGGGAGTTGATAATGAGCAGTTCTTC. This encodes CASSSSLAGVDNEQFF.